This entry is about one TCR beta chain. The target of this receptor is not known. Base qualities were left out, and no much larger clone turns up one base away. This sample was taken from a study of blood T cell repertoires in COVID-19 (TCRdb year 2020). In terms of the full investigation: Samples covering the acute and convalescent phases of COVID-19 were provided by collaborators in the United States, Italy and Spain. HLA class I and class II types, where available, came from metadata supplied by the sample provider rather than from assay-based typing. The repertoires were made available in a free public database intended to serve as a resource for research on the immune response to SARS-CoV-2. Deeply sampled blood TCRbeta repertoires from subjects exposed to, actively infected with, or recovered from COVID-19 were included in the dataset. The sample metadata nearly always contained a de-identified subject ID, COVID-19 status, age in years and sex. The samples were drawn from the first 160 participants of the ongoing ImmuneRACE study and from 1,200 or so subjects provided by 6 global collaborators. The prospective study material was composed of cDNA or gDNA derived from T cells, B-cell-depleted T cells, or PBMCs.

TCRbeta CDR3 regions were amplified from genomic DNA using the immunoSEQ Assay, a bias-controlled multiplex PCR. The paper's processing steps were these. The number of nucleated cells in each sample was estimated from the amplification of reference gene primers within the assay. Sequence reads were collapsed and filtered to measure the absolute abundance of every unique TCRbeta CDR3 rearrangement. For each sample, productive Simpson clonality was calculated as the square root of Simpson's diversity index over productive rearrangements. Here the immuneACCESS table is served through TCRdb, limited to in-frame sequences with V and J called. Missing clones are a known gap in these copies; in checked studies unresolved V genes cover under half, and the rest lacks a known reason. The V and J calls and clone size are taken from that table; D and trimming were inferred from the DNA. Present in this sample are roughly 100,000 clones, 75% to 90% of which were seen just once. The ten biggest clones cover 10% to 15% of the sample.

Broader findings and caveats from the paper: How much clinical and demographic metadata was included differed by source and by participant, and the metadata was provided uncurated.

Whole blood was collected in K2EDTA tubes by collaborating institutions according to the institutions' own protocols. Collaborator samples were shipped for TCRbeta analysis as frozen whole blood, isolated PBMCs, or DNA extracted from either sample type. The junction carries 17 bases between V and J, which are trimmed by 2 bases and 3 bases respectively. Its CDR3 holds 16 amino acids, cysteine through phenylalanine. Only CDR3 DNA is held: 48 bases, read in frame from base 1. From the germline V gene, CDR1 is SGHDT and CDR2 is YYEEEE. The chain is assembled from TRBV5-6 and TRBJ1-1; matching of 6 bases hints at TRBD1 as the D gene. Material for sequencing was peripheral blood. This TCR was recovered from a human donor in a cohort sampled during active or convalescent COVID-19. The DNA is TGTGCCAGCAGCTTTTTCCAAATGGGACACTACACTGAAGCTTTCTTT. It encodes CASSFFQMGHYTEAFF.